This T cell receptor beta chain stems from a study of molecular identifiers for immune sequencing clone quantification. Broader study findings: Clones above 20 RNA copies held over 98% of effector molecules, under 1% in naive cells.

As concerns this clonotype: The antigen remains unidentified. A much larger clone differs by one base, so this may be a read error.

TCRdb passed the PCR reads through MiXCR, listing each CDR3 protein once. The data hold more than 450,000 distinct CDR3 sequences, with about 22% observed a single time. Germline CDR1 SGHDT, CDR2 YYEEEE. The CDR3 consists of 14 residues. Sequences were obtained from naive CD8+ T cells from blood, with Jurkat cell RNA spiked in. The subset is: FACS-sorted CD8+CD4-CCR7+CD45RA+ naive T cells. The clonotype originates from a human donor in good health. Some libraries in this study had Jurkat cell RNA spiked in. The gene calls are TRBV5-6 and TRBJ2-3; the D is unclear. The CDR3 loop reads CASSLPRNTDTPYF. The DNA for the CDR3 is TGTGCCAGCAGCTTGCCCAGGAACACAGATACGCCGTATTTT.